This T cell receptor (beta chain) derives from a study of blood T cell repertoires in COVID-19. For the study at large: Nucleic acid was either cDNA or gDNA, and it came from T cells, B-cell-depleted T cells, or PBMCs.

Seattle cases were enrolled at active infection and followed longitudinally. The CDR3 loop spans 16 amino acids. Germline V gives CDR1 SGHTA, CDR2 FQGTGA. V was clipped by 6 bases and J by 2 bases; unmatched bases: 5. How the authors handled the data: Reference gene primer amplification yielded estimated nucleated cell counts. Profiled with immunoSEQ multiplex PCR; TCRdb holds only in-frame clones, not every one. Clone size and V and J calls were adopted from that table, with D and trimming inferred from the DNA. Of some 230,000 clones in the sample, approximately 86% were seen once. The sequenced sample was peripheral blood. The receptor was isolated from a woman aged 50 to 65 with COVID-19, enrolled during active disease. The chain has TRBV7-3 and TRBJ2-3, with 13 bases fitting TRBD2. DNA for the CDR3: TGTGCCAGCAGGCGCGGGACTAGCGGGACCACAGATACGCAGTATTTT. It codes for CASRRGTSGTTDTQYF.